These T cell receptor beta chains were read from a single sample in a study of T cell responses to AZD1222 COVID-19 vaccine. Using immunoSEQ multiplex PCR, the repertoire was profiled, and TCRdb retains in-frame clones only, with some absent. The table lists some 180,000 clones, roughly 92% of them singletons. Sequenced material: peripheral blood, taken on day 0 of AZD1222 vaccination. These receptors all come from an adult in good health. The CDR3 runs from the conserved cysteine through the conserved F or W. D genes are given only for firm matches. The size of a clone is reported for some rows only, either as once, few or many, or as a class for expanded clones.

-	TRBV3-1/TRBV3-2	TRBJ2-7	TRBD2	CASSPRLAGGRYEQYF	TGTGCCAGCAGCCCTCGACTAGCGGGAGGCAGATACGAGCAGTACTTC
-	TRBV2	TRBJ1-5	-	CASSPATSGLGQPQHF	TGTGCCAGCAGTCCCGCAACCTCAGGATTAGGTCAGCCCCAGCATTTT
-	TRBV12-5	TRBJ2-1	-	CASGLVLGQFF	TGTGCTAGTGGACTCGTCTTGGGGCAGTTCTTC
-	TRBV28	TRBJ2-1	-	CASRGEMTYNEQFF	TGTGCCAGCAGGGGGGAGATGACCTACAATGAGCAGTTCTTC
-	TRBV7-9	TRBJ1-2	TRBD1	CASSLGGTAVSNYGYTF	TGTGCCAGCAGCTTAGGAGGGACAGCCGTTTCTAACTATGGCTACACCTTC
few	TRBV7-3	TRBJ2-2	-	CASSLRNTGELFF	TGTGCCAGCAGCTTGCGGAACACCGGGGAGCTGTTTTTT
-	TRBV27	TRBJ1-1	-	CASSPRRGAEAFF	TGTGCCAGCAGTCCCCGAAGGGGAGCTGAAGCTTTCTTT
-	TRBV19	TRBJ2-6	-	CASRIPLGGANVLTF	TGTGCCAGTAGGATCCCTCTCGGCGGGGCCAACGTCCTGACTTTC
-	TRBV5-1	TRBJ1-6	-	CASSARDNSPLHF	TGCGCCAGCAGCGCGAGGGATAATTCACCCCTCCACTTT
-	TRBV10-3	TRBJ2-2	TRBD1	CAISDLRDRVVTGELFF	TGTGCCATCAGTGACCTCCGGGACAGGGTCGTCACCGGGGAGCTGTTTTTT